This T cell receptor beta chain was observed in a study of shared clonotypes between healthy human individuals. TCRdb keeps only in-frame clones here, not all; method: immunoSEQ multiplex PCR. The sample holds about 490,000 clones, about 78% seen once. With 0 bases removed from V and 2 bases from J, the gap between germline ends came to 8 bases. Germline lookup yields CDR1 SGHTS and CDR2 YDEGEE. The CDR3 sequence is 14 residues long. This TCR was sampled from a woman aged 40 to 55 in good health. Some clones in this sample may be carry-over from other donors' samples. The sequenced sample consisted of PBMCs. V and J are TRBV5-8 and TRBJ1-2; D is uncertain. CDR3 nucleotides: TGTGCCAGCAGCTTGGCGGGCCGAAACTATGGCTACACCTTC. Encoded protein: CASSLAGRNYGYTF. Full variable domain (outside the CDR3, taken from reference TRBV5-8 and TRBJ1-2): EAGVTQSPTHLIKTRGQQATLRCSPISGHTSVYWYQQALGLGLQFLLWYDEGEERNRGNFPPRFSGRQFPNYSSELNVNALELEDSALYLCASSLAGRNYGYTFGSGTRLTVV.